The 10 T cell receptor beta chains in this list originate from one sample, sequenced in a study of T cell responses to AZD1222 COVID-19 vaccine (TCRdb year 2021). Sample time point, as interpreted from the label and publication: baseline before first vaccination. Libraries were built with the immunoSEQ multiplex PCR assay. TCRdb holds this immuneACCESS table with in-frame rearrangements only. Some clones are missing; in checked studies, unresolved V genes explain under half, and the rest has no known cause. This sample is represented by 90,000 to 100,000 clones; 85% to 90% of them were singletons. Of the sample, approximately 7.5% falls within the top ten clones. The sequenced sample was peripheral blood, obtained on day 0 of AZD1222 vaccination. The receptor source for this set is an adult in good health.

This rearrangement joins TRBV21-1 to TRBJ2-3; the table's TRBD2 call for D was not verified on the DNA. TRBV21-1 is given as a pseudogene. The CDR3 loop spans 16 amino acids. CDR3 sequence reads: CASSKRLAEGTDTQYF. In DNA form, the CDR3 reads TGTGCCAGCAGCAAAAGACTAGCGGAGGGGACAGATACGCAGTATTTT.

The gene calls are TRBV7-2 and TRBJ2-1; TRBD2 aligns across 12 bases. V lost 3 bases, J lost 8 bases, and 17 bases stayed unmatched. The CDR3 runs 19 residues. CDR1 is SGHTA, CDR2 FQGNSA, per germline. The CDR3 is CASSFVLAGGGFVNDEQFF. The DNA of the CDR3 is TGTGCCAGCAGCTTTGTACTAGCGGGAGGCGGTTTTGTTAACGATGAGCAGTTCTTC.

The V call is TRBV28, the J call TRBJ2-1; 7 bases map to TRBD1. V was pared by 3 bases and J by 5 bases, with 7 bases of the junction left unmatched. From germline, CDR1 is MDHEN and CDR2 SYDVKM. CDR3 length: 15 amino acids. The chain's CDR3 is CASSFTGVGDNEQFF. CDR3 DNA: TGTGCCAGCAGTTTTACAGGGGTAGGGGACAATGAGCAGTTCTTC.

The chain couples TRBV6-6 to TRBJ2-1, with 7 bases lining up with TRBD2. V gave up 4 bases and J gave up 4 bases; unmatched junction bases: 7. This CDR3 region has 15 residues. Germline V CDR1 and CDR2: MNHNY, SVGAGI (reference sequence). CDR3 coding DNA: TGTGCCAGCAGTTCCCTGGCGGGAGAGTACAATGAGCAGTTCTTC. It codes for CASSSLAGEYNEQFF.

This clone was counted a few times. This rearrangement joins TRBV10-3 to TRBJ2-3; D ambiguous. V dropped 4 bases and J dropped 6 bases, with 11 bases sitting between them. The germline gives CDR1 ENHRY, CDR2 SYGVKD. CDR3 length equals 13 residues. CDR3 in amino acids: CAISVIIHDTQYF. The CDR3 DNA reads TGTGCCATCAGTGTGATCATACACGATACGCAGTATTTT.

The V call is TRBV6-5, the J call TRBJ1-1, with D maybe TRBD1 (5 bases). Per germline, CDR1 MNHEY and CDR2 SVGAGI. The CDR3 consists of 13 residues. V was cut by 5 bases and J by 8 bases, with 15 bases left in between. The CDR3 sequence is CASSLQERTEAFF. The DNA for the CDR3 is TGTGCCAGCAGTCTACAGGAACGGACAGAAGCTTTCTTT.

The genes are TRBV7-2 and TRBJ1-3; D is perhaps TRBD1 (6 bases). Trimming cost V 2 bases and J 4 bases, with 9 bases left between them. Per germline, CDR1 SGHTA and CDR2 FQGNSA. This CDR3 is built from 14 residues. The CDR3 coding sequence is TGTGCCAGCAGCTTAACAGGGTTAGGAAACACCATATATTTT. Encoded protein: CASSLTGLGNTIYF.

The chain combines TRBV28 with TRBJ1-1; D not certain. V was trimmed by 7 bases and J by 2 bases, leaving 17 bases between them. The CDR3 totals 15 residues. Germline assignment: CDR1 MDHEN and CDR2 SYDVKM. Here the CDR3 reads CASTPYLDINTEAFF. The CDR3 DNA follows: TGTGCCAGCACCCCCTATCTGGATATTAACACTGAAGCTTTCTTT.

V gene TRBV28 combines with J gene TRBJ1-2; a possible D gene is TRBD1 (6 bases). Germline values: CDR1 MDHEN, CDR2 SYDVKM. Between the trimmed V and J ends, which lost 6 bases and 5 bases, there was a span of 16 bases. This CDR3 has 14 amino acids. The CDR3: CASRKGGGNYGYTF. The CDR3 nucleotides are TGTGCCAGCAGAAAGGGGGGCGGGAATTATGGCTACACCTTC.

The chain recombines TRBV7-6 with TRBJ2-5, with 8 bases fitting TRBD2. The CDR3 spans 15 residues. V was clipped by 4 bases and J by 3 bases; unmatched bases: 7. From germline, CDR1 is SGHVS and CDR2 FNYEAQ. The CDR3 region is CASSSGGGPKETQYF. The CDR3 nucleotides are TGTGCCAGCAGCTCGGGCGGGGGGCCGAAAGAGACCCAGTACTTC.